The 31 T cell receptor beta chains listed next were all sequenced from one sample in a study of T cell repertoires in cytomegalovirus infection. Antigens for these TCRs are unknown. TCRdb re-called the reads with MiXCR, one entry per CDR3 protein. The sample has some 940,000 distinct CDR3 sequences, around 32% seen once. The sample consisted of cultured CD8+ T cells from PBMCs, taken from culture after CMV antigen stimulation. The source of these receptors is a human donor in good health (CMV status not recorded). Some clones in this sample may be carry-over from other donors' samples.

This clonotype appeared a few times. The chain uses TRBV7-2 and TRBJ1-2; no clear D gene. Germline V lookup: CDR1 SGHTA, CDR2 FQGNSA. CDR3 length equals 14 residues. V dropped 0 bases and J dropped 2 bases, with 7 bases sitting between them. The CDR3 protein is CASSLASQNYGYTF. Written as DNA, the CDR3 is TGTGCCAGCAGCTTAGCCAGCCAGAACTATGGCTACACCTTC.

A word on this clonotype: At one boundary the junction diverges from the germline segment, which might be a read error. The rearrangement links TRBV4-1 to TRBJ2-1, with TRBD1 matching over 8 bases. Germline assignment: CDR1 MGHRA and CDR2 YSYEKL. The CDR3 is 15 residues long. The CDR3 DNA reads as TGCGCCAGCTGCCAGGGGACAGGTAGCTACAATGAGCAATTCTTC. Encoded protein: CASCQGTGSYNEQFF.

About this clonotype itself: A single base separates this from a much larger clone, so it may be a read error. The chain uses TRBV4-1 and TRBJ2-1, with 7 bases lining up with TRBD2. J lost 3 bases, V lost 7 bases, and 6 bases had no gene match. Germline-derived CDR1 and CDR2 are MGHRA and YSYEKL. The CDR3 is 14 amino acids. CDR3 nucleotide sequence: TGCGCCAGCATACGAGGGAGGGGCTACAATGAGCAGTTCTTC. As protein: CASIRGRGYNEQFF.

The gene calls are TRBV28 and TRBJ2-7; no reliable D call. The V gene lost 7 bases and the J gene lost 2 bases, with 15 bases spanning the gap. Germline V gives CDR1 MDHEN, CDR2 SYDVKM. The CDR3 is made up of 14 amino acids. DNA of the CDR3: TGTGCCAGCAACCAACGGCGCAGTCCCTACGAGCAGTACTTC. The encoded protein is CASNQRRSPYEQYF.

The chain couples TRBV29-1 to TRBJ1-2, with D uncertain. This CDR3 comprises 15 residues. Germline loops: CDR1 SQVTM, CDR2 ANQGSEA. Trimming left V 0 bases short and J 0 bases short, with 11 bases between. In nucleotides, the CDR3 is TGCAGCGTTGAAGAGGAATGGGGTACTAACTATGGCTACACCTTC. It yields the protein CSVEEEWGTNYGYTF.

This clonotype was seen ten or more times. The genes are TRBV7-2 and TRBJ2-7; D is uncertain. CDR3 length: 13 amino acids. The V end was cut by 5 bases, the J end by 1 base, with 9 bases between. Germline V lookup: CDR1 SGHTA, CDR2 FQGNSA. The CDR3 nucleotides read TGTGCCAGCAGCGTAGGTTTTTCCTACGAGCAGTACGTC. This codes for CASSVGFSYEQYV.

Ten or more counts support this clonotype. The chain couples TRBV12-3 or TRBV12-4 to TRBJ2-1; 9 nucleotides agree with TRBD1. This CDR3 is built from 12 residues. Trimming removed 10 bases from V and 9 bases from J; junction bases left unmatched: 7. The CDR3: CATGQGRSEQFF. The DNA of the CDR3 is TGTGCCACGGGACAGGGTCGCAGTGAGCAGTTCTTC.

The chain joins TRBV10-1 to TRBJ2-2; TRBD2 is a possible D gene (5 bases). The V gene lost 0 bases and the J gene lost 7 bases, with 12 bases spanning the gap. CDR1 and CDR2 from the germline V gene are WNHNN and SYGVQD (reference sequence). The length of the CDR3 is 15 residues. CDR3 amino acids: CASSESSLRDGELFF. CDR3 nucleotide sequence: TGCGCCAGCAGTGAGTCATCCCTACGGGACGGGGAGCTGTTTTTT.

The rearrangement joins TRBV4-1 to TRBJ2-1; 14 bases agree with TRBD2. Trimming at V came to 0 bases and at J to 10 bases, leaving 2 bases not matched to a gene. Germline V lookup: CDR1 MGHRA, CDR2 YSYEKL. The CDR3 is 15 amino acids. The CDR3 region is CASSQEGLAGVEQFF. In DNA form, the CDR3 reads TGCGCCAGCAGCCAAGAGGGACTAGCGGGGGTAGAGCAGTTCTTC.

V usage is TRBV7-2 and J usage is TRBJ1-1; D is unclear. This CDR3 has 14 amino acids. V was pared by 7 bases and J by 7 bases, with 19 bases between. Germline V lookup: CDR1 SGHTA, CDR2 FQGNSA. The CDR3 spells CASNWRWGDGEAFF. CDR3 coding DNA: TGTGCCAGCAACTGGAGGTGGGGTGACGGTGAAGCTTTCTTT.

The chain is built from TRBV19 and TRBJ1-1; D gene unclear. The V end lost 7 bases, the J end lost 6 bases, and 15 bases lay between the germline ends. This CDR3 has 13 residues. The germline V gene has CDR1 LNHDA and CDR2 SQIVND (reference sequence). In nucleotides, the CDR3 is TGTGCCAGTAACTATGATCTGACCTCTGAAGCTTTCTTT. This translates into CASNYDLTSEAFF. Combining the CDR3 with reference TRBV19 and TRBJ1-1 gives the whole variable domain DGGITQSPKYLFRKEGQNVTLSCEQNLNHDAMYWYRQDPGQGLRLIYYSQIVNDFQKGDIAEGYSVSREKKESFPLTVTSAQKNPTAFYLCASNYDLTSEAFFGQGTRLTVV.

This chain's CDR3 is CASSQVTGGYKQYV. As DNA, the CDR3 is TGCGCCAGCAGCCAAGTGACCGGGGGCTACAAGCAGTACGTC. This rearrangement joins TRBV4-3 to TRBJ2-7; D tentatively fits TRBD1 or TRBD2 (6 bases each). CDR1 is LGHNA and CDR2 is YSLEER in the germline V gene. The length of the CDR3 is 14 residues.

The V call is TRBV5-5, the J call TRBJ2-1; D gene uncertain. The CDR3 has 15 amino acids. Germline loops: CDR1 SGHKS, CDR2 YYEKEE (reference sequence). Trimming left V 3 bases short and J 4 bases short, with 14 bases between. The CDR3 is CASSSLGNWYNEQFF. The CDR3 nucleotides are TGTGCCAGCAGCTCCTTAGGGAACTGGTACAATGAGCAGTTCTTC.

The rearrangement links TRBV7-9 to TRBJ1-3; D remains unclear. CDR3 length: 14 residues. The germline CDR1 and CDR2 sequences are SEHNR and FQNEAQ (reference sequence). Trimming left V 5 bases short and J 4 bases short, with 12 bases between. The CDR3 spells CASSPSGPGNTIYF. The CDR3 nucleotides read TGTGCCAGCAGCCCCTCCGGGCCCGGAAACACCATATATTTT.

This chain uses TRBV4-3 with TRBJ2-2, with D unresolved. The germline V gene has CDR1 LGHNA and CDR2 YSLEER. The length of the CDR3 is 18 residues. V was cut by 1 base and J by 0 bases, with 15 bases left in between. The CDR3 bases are TGCGCCAGCAGCCAAGTCTTAGGTGGGGAAACGAACACCGGGGAGCTGTTTTTT. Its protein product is CASSQVLGGETNTGELFF.

CDR3 loop: CALRGRGDSGELFF. CDR3 bases: TGTGCCCTGAGGGGCAGGGGGGATAGCGGGGAGCTGTTTTTT. The chain uses TRBV19 and TRBJ2-2; D possibly corresponds to TRBD1 (7 bases). CDR3 length equals 14 residues. Trimming took off 11 bases at V and 7 bases at J, with 20 bases between the two ends. CDR1 is LNHDA, CDR2 SQIVND, per germline (reference sequence).

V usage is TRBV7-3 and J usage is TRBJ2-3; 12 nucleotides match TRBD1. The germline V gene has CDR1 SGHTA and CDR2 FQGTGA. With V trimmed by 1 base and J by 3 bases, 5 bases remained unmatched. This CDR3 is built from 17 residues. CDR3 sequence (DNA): TGTGCCAGCAGCTTAAGGGGACAGGGGGCCTTAACAGATACGCAGTATTTT. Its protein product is CASSLRGQGALTDTQYF. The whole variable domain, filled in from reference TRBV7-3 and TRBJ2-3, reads GAGVSQTPSNKVTEKGKYVELRCDPISGHTALYWYRQSLGQGPEFLIYFQGTGAADDSGLPNDRFFAVRPEGSVSTLKIQRTERGDSAVYLCASSLRGQGALTDTQYFGPGTRLTVL.

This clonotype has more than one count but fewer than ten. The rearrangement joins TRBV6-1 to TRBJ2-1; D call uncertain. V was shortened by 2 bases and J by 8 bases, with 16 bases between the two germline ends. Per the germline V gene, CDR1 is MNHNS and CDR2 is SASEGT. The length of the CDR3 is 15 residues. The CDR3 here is CASSERSPMPYEQFF. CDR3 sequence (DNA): TGTGCCAGCAGTGAAAGGAGCCCTATGCCGTATGAGCAGTTCTTC.

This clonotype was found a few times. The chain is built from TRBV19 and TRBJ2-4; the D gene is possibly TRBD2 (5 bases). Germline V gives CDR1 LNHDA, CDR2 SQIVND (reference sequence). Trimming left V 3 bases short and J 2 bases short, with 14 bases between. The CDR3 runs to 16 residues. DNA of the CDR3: TGTGCCAGTAGTATCCGGGGTGAAAAAACCAAAAACATTCAGTACTTC. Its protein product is CASSIRGEKTKNIQYF.

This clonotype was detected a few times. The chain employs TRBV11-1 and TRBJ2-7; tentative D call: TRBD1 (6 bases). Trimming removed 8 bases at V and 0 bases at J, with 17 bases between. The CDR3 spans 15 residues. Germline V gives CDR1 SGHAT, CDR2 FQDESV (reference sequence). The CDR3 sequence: CASAPNRDISYEQYV. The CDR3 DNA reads TGTGCCAGCGCCCCCAACCGGGACATCTCCTACGAGCAGTACGTC.

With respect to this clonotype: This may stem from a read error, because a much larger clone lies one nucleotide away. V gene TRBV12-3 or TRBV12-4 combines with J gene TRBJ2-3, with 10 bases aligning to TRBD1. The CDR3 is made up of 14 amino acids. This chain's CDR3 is CVSWGTGEPDTQYF. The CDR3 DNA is TGTGTCAGCTGGGGGACAGGGGAGCCAGATACGCAGTATTTT.

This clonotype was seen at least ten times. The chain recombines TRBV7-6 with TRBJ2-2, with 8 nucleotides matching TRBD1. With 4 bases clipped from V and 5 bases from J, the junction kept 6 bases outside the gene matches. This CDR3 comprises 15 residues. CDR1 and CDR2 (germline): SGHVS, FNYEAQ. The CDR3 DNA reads TGTGCCAGCAGCTCCCGGGACAGGAGGACCGGGGAGCTGTTTTTT. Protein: CASSSRDRRTGELFF.

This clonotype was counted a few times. CDR3 nucleotides: TGTGCCAGCACCCTGTCGGGCGACAGGGGCGACAATGAGCAGTTCTTC. Protein: CASTLSGDRGDNEQFF. The V and J genes are TRBV6-2 or TRBV6-3 and TRBJ2-1; 8 nucleotides match TRBD1. Germline CDR1 and CDR2: MNHEY and SVGEGT. CDR3 length equals 16 residues. Germline trimming cut 7 bases from V and 5 bases from J; bases unmatched to any gene: 13.

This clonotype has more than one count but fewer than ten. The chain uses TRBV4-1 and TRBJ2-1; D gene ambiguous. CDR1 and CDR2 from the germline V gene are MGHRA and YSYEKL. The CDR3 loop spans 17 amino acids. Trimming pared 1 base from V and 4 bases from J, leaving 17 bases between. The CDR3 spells CASSQGHPEVPYNEQFF. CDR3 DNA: TGCGCCAGCAGCCAAGGTCACCCCGAGGTCCCTTACAATGAGCAGTTCTTC.

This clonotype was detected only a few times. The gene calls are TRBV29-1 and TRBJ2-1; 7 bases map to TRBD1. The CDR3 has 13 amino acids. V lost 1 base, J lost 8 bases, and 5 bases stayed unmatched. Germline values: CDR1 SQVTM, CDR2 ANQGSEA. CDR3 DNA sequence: TGCAGCGTTGAAGGGACAGGAGTTGATGAGCAGTTCTTC. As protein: CSVEGTGVDEQFF.

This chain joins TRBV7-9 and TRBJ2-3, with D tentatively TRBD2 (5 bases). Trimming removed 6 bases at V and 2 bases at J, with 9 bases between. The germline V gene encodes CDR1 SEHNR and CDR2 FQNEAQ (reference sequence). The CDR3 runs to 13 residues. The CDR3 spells CASSREFTDTQYF. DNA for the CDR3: TGTGCCAGCAGTAGGGAGTTCACAGATACGCAGTATTTT.

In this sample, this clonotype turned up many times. The CDR3 is CASSVGGPSTDTQYF. CDR3 bases: TGTGCCAGCAGCGTCGGGGGCCCTAGCACAGATACGCAGTATTTT. The chain carries TRBV12-3 or TRBV12-4 and TRBJ2-3; the D gene could be TRBD1 or TRBD2 (6 bases each). The CDR3 covers 15 residues. Trimming left V 6 bases short and J 0 bases short, with 13 bases between.

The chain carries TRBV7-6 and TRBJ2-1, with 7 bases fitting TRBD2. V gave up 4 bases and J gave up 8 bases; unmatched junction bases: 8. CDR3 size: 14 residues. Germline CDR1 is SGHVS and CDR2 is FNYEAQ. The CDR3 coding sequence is TGTGCCAGCAGCTCCCGGGGAGGGATCGATGAGCAGTTCTTC. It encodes CASSSRGGIDEQFF.

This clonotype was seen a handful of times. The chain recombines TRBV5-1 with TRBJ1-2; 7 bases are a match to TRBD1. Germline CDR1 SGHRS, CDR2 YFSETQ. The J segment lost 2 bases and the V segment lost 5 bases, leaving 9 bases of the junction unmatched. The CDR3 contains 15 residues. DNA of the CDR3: TGCGCCAGCAGTTGGACAGGAGATGCAAACTATGGCTACACCTTC. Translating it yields CASSWTGDANYGYTF.

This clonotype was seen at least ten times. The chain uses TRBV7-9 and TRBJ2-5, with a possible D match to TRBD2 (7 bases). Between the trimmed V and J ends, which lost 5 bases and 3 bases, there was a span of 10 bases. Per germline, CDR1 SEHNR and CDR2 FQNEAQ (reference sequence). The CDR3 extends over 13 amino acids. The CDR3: CASSGGAEETQYF. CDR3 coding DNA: TGTGCCAGCAGCGGGGGGGCTGAAGAGACCCAGTACTTC.

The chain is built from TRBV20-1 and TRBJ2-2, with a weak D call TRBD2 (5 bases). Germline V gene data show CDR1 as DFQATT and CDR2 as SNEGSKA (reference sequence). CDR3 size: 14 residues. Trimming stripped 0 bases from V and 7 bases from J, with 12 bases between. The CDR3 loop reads CSAREGYGDGELFF. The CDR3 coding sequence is TGCAGTGCTAGAGAAGGGTACGGGGACGGGGAGCTGTTTTTT.